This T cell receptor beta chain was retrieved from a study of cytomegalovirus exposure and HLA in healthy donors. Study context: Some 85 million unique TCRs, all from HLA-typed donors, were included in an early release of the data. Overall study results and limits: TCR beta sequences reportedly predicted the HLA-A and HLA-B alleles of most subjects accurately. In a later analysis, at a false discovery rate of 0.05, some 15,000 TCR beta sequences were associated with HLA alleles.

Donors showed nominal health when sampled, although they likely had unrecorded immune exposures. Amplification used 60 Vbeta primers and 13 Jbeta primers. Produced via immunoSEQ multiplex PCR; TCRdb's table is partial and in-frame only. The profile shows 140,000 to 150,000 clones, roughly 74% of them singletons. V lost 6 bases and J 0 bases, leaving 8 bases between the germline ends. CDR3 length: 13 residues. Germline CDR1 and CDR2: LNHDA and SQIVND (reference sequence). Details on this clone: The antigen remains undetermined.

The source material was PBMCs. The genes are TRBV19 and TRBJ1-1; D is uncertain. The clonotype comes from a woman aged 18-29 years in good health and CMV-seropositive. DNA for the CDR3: TGTGCCAGTAGACTCCCGATGAACACTGAAGCTTTCTTT. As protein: CASRLPMNTEAFF.